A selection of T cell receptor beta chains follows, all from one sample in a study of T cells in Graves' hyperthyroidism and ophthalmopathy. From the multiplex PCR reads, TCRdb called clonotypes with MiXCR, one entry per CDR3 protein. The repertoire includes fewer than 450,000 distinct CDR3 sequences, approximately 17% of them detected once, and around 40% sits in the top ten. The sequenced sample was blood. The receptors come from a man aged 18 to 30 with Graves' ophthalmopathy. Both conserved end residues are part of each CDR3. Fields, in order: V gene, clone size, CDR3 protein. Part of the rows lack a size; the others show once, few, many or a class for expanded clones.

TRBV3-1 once CASRQDRVLAKNIQYF
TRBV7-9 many CASSSLGSGIQETQYF
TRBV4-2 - CASSQDGRSAYNSPLHF
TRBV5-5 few CASSFGDALYNEQFF
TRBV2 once CASSVGGGTNTEAFF
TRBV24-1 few CATSDFETGDVETQYF
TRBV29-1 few CSVDRHTEAFF
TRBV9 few CASSEGVDRGNSPLHF
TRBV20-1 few CSVRKGASYGYTF
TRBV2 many CASRADRISNQPQHF
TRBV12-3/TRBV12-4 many CASSLGGQGLYGYTF
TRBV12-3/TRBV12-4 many CATRADRGLYNEQFF
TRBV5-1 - CASSLDTSAYTGELFF
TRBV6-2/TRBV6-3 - CASSYVGQDTGELFF
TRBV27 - CASRLGGGPYNEQFF
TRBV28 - CASSSKLAVRVYGYTF
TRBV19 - CASSPEGGGSNEQFF
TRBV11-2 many CASSSPGTQYF
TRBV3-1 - CASSPSTGKDEKLFF
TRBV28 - CASIEASTSTDTQYF
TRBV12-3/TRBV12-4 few CASSQGQGNTEKLFF
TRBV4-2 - CASSQGGGLEPQHF
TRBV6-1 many CASSRDSNEQYF
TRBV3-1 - CASSLGDYQPQHF
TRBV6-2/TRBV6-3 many CASSYMTGLGNSPLHF
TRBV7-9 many CASSLARFSYNEQFF
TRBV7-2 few CASNPGGYEQFF
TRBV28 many CASSFGLSHNYGYTF
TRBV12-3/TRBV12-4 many CASTQFPGPQHF
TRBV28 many CASSLWWGPKYEQYF
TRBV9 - CASSVGLYSSYNEQFF
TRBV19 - CASNLGQRNTEAFF
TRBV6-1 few CASSEARWDWENTGELFF
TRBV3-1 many CASSHRRASGGRADTQYF
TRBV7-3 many CASSTDRHLAKNIQYF
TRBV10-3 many CAISLEDMNTEAFF
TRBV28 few CASKASGGPTDTQYF
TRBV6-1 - CASISLLGTRSYEQYF
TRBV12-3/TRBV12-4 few CASRGKLFF
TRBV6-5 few CASSYTWGFGYEQYF
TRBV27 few CASSLREPYEQYF
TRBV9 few CASSVGTLQRFGNTEAFF
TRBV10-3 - CATTRTGGDGSEAFF
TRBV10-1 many CASSDDSMGEQYF
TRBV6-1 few CASSEEEAGLIPQHF
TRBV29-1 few CSVEAGASSAFF
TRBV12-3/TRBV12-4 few CASSLTLEGSSLNIQYF
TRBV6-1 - CASRSPGGGADSPLHF
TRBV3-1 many CASSQGTAGNQPQHF
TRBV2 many CASNPPGTREEAFF
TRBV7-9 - CASSSQLTGSYNSPLHF
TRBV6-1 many CASSSLEGVNEQYF
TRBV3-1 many CASSQELLAGTDTQYF
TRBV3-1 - CASSQDPRYGYTF
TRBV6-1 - CASSPRTGGLETQYF